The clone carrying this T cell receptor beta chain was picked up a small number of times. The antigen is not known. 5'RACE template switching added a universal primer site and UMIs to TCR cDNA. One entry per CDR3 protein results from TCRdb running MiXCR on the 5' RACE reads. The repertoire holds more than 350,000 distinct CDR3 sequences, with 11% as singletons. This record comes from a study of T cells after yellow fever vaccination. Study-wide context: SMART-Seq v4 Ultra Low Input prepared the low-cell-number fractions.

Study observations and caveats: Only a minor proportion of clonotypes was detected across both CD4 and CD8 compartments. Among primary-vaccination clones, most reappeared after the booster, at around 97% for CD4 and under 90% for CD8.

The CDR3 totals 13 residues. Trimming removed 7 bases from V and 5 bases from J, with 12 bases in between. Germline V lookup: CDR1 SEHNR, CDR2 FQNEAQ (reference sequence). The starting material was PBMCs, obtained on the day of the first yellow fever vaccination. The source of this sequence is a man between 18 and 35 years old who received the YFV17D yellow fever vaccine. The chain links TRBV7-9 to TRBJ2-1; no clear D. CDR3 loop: CASTPVRDNEQFF. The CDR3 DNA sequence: TGTGCCAGCACCCCCGTCCGGGACAATGAGCAGTTCTTC. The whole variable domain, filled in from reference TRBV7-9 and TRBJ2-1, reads DTGVSQNPRHKITKRGQNVTFRCDPISEHNRLYWYRQTLGQGPEFLTYFQNEAQLEKSRLLSDRFSAERPKGSFSTLEIQRTEQGDSAMYLCASTPVRDNEQFFGPGTRLTVL.